Following are 27 T cell receptor beta chains from one sample sequenced in a study of prognosis after radiotherapy for stage I lung cancer. Two-round multiplex PCR on genomic DNA was the method by which TCR beta CDR3 was amplified. Primers (each specific to one TRBV or TRBJ gene) were used in first-round PCR. TCRdb independently ran MiXCR on the multiplex PCR reads; one entry per CDR3 protein. The repertoire includes roughly 15,000 distinct CDR3 sequences, around 33% of them detected once, and around 41% sits in the top ten. The source material was PBMCs, sampled before or after stereotactic body radiation therapy (not recorded which). The receptors originated from a donor over 45 with non-small cell lung cancer.

The chain links TRBV24-1 to TRBJ2-1; D is perhaps TRBD1 or TRBD2 (6 bases each). V shed 4 bases and J shed 7 bases, with 25 bases lying between them. The CDR3 is 18 residues long. Germline V CDR1 and CDR2: KGHDR, SFDVKD. The CDR3: CATSENGLQGEARNEQFF. Here the CDR3 DNA reads TGTGCCACCAGTGAAAACGGACTACAGGGAGAGGCTAGGAATGAGCAGTTCTTC.

Ten or more counts support this clonotype. The V gene is TRBV6-5, the J gene TRBJ2-7; 7 bases are a match to TRBD2. The CDR3 is 17 residues long. Germline V gene data show CDR1 as MNHEY and CDR2 as SVGAGI. Germline trimming cut 3 bases from V and 0 bases from J; bases unmatched to any gene: 11. The CDR3 sequence is CASSYNRAGESSYEQYF. DNA for the CDR3: TGTGCCAGCAGTTATAATCGTGCGGGGGAAAGCTCCTACGAGCAGTACTTC.

This clonotype has ten or more counts. The chain's CDR3 is CASSSGRLQQYF. The CDR3 nucleotides are TGTGCCAGCAGTTCCGGACGACTCCAGCAGTACTTC. The chain recombines TRBV2 with TRBJ2-7; D uncertain. The germline CDR1 and CDR2 sequences are SNHLY and FYNNEI. This CDR3 region has 12 residues. Deletions cut 5 bases from V and 8 bases from J, with 13 bases between.

The chain employs TRBV19 and TRBJ2-7; 10 bases line up with TRBD2. There are 15 residues in the CDR3. V was pared by 6 bases and J by 2 bases, with 7 bases of the junction left unmatched. Germline V gives CDR1 LNHDA, CDR2 SQIVND (reference sequence). CDR3 region: CASRFTSGATYEQYF. CDR3 nucleotides: TGTGCCAGTAGGTTTACTAGCGGGGCGACCTACGAGCAGTACTTC.

In its sample, this clonotype was seen many times. The rearrangement joins TRBV6-1 to TRBJ1-4, with TRBD1 matching 8 bases. Germline V gives CDR1 MNHNS, CDR2 SASEGT. This CDR3 has 14 amino acids. V lost 6 bases and J lost 8; bases outside the gene matches: 8. The CDR3 spells CASSQTGAGEKLFF. In DNA, the CDR3 is TGTGCCAGCAGCCAGACAGGGGCGGGGGAAAAACTGTTTTTT.

About this clonotype: A far larger clone is off by one base, so a read error is likely. The chain joins TRBV6-4 to TRBJ1-2; D is possibly TRBD1 (6 bases). CDR1 is MRHNA and CDR2 is SNTAGT in the germline V gene. Between the trimmed V and J ends, which lost 5 bases and 2 bases, there was a span of 24 bases. The CDR3 runs to 18 residues. CDR3 bases: TGTGCCAGCAGTCCAGAACAGATCCAGGGGCGGGAGAACTATGGCTACACCTTC. Its protein is CASSPEQIQGRENYGYTF.

The rearrangement links TRBV6-1 to TRBJ2-7, with 7 bases fitting TRBD2. Trimming at V came to 6 bases and at J to 1 base, leaving 9 bases not matched to a gene. The germline V gene has CDR1 MNHNS and CDR2 SASEGT. CDR3 length equals 15 residues. The DNA of the CDR3 is TGTGCCAGCAGCGGAAAGGGAGGGAATTCCTACGAGCAGTACTTC. This translates into CASSGKGGNSYEQYF.

This clonotype came up many times. The chain is built from TRBV5-5 and TRBJ1-1, with TRBD1 matching over 9 bases. The V and J ends lost 3 bases and 0 bases, in that order; junction bases with no gene match: 9. Germline V gene data show CDR1 as SGHKS and CDR2 as YYEKEE (reference sequence). The CDR3 length is 17 residues. CDR3 bases: TGTGCCAGCAGCTCGTCCGGGACAGGGCGTATGAACACTGAAGCTTTCTTT. Translation: CASSSSGTGRMNTEAFF. The entire variable domain, with the rest obtained from reference TRBV5-5 and TRBJ1-1, is as follows: DAGVTQSPTHLIKTRGQQVTLRCSPISGHKSVSWYQQVLGQGPQFIFQYYEKEERGRGNFPDRFSARQFPNYSSELNVNALLLGDSALYLCASSSSGTGRMNTEAFFGQGTRLTVV.

This clonotype was seen many times. This chain uses TRBV19 with TRBJ2-7; 8 positions match TRBD1. Germline V lookup: CDR1 LNHDA, CDR2 SQIVND (reference sequence). Unmatched junction bases numbered 0, after V lost 4 bases and J lost 1 base. The CDR3 is 13 residues long. The CDR3 DNA sequence: TGTGCCAGTAGTAGACAGGGGTCCTACGAGCAGTACTTC. Protein: CASSRQGSYEQYF.

Concerning this clonotype itself: This CDR3 is missing its conserved last phenylalanine or tryptophan, likely due to a read error. J is TRBJ1-2 and V is TRBV6-5; possible D gene TRBD1, 6 bases. The ends were cut back, 1 base at V and 8 bases at J, with 17 bases in the middle. Germline V lookup: CDR1 MNHEY, CDR2 SVGAGI. This CDR3 region has 15 residues. DNA for the CDR3: TGTGCCAGCAGTTACTATAACAGGGTTGACAACGGCTACACCTTA. Translation gives CASSYYNRVDNGYTL.

Notes on this clonotype: A clone one base away is much larger, so this may be a read error. This sequence joins TRBV29-1 and TRBJ2-7, with D possibly matching TRBD1 (5 bases). From germline, CDR1 is SQVTM and CDR2 ANQGSEA. The germline V and J ends were trimmed by 7 bases and 2 bases, with 12 bases remaining between them. This CDR3 has 12 amino acids. The CDR3 coding sequence is TGCAGCGCCGAACACAGGCCCTACGAGCAGTACTTC. This gives the protein CSAEHRPYEQYF.

This clonotype was seen at least ten times. This chain links TRBV27 with TRBJ2-6, with D uncertain. This CDR3 has 17 amino acids. Germline V gene data show CDR1 as MNHEY and CDR2 as SMNVEV (reference sequence). V lost 6 bases to trimming and J lost 1 base, with 16 bases between them. The CDR3 loop reads CASSTPDLGSGANVLTF. CDR3 coding DNA: TGTGCCAGCAGCACCCCTGATTTGGGGTCTGGGGCCAACGTCCTGACTTTC. The complete variable domain, with remaining parts taken from reference TRBV27 and TRBJ2-6, reads EAQVTQNPRYLITVTGKKLTVTCSQNMNHEYMSWYRQDPGLGLRQIYYSMNVEVTDKGDVPEGYKVSRKEKRNFPLILESPSPNQTSLYFCASSTPDLGSGANVLTFGAGSRLTVL.

This clonotype was observed many times. This chain connects TRBV6-4 to TRBJ1-2; 7 bases map to TRBD1. This CDR3 is 19 amino acids long. Germline V CDR1 and CDR2: MRHNA, SNTAGT. Unmatched junction bases numbered 24, after V lost 5 bases and J lost 6 bases. Here the CDR3 reads CASSQGPREGAAIFNGYTF. CDR3 in DNA: TGTGCCAGCAGTCAGGGCCCCCGGGAGGGGGCGGCGATCTTCAATGGCTACACCTTC.

The rearrangement uses TRBV6-2 or TRBV6-3 and TRBJ2-7; 8 bases are a match to TRBD2. There are 17 residues in the CDR3. Germline V gene lookup returns CDR1 MNHEY and CDR2 SVGEGT. Unmatched junction bases numbered 10, after V lost 0 bases and J lost 3 bases. CDR3 nucleotide sequence: TGTGCCAGCAGTTACTCGAGTCGCGGGGGGCCCGACTACGAGCAGTACTTC. Amino acid sequence: CASSYSSRGGPDYEQYF.

As for this clonotype: A much larger clone is a single base away; this may be a read error. In nucleotides, the CDR3 is TGTAAGGTGCGCACTGAAGCTTTCTTT. Translation: CKVRTEAFF. The chain employs TRBV7-9 and TRBJ1-1; no clear D. The CDR3 is 9 amino acids. Per germline, CDR1 SEHNR and CDR2 FQNEAQ (reference sequence).

This clonotype has ten or more counts. The genes are TRBV7-8 and TRBJ1-5; 8 bases are shared with TRBD1. CDR1 SGHVS and CDR2 FQNEAQ come from the germline V gene. With V trimmed by 1 base and J by 4 bases, 12 bases remained unmatched. The CDR3 spans 18 residues. CDR3 DNA: TGTGCCAGCAGCTTAGGTGGGACAGGCAATTTATGGAATCAGCCCCAGCATTTT. This gives the protein CASSLGGTGNLWNQPQHF.

This chain connects TRBV5-5 to TRBJ2-7, with TRBD1 matching over 8 bases. V lost 4 bases, J lost 5 bases, and 8 bases stayed unmatched. Germline lookup yields CDR1 SGHKS and CDR2 YYEKEE (reference sequence). The CDR3 length is 14 residues. The CDR3 sequence: CASSPEWTGNEQYF. CDR3 DNA sequence: TGTGCCAGCAGCCCGGAATGGACAGGGAACGAGCAGTACTTC.

J is TRBJ2-4 and V is TRBV11-2, with D perhaps matching TRBD2 (6 bases). CDR1 SGHAT and CDR2 FQNNGV come from the germline V gene. CDR3 size: 16 residues. The germline V and J ends were trimmed by 3 bases and 6 bases, with 18 bases remaining between them. CDR3 bases: TGTGCCAGCAGCTTGGAATGGAGGGTTGGGGGAAACATTCAGTACTTC. Encoded protein: CASSLEWRVGGNIQYF.

In its sample, this clonotype was seen many times. J is TRBJ2-5 and V is TRBV18; D is possibly TRBD1 (5 bases). The CDR3 spans 15 residues. The V end lost 3 bases, the J end lost 5 bases, and 16 bases lay between the germline ends. Germline V gives CDR1 KGHSH, CDR2 LQKENI. In DNA form, the CDR3 reads TGTGCCAGCTCACCCCCCCAGGAGTGGGGCGAGACCCAGTACTTC. This sequence encodes CASSPPQEWGETQYF.

This clonotype was recorded many times. The rearrangement links TRBV5-8 to TRBJ2-5, with D hard to call. The V and J ends lost 2 bases and 2 bases respectively, with 10 bases between them. Germline assignment: CDR1 SGHTS and CDR2 YDEGEE. CDR3 length: 14 residues. The DNA of the CDR3 is TGTGCCAGCAGCTTTCCAGGTTGGCAAGAGACCCAGTACTTC. Residues: CASSFPGWQETQYF.

CDR3 loop: CASSGGPPRTYEQYF. The CDR3 DNA reads as TGTGCCAGCAGTGGGGGGCCCCCGCGGACCTACGAGCAGTACTTC. The chain carries TRBV6-2 or TRBV6-3 and TRBJ2-7; D may match TRBD1 or TRBD2 (6 bases each). The V and J ends lost 5 bases and 2 bases respectively, with 16 bases between them. Looked up from germline, CDR1 is MNHEY and CDR2 is SVGEGT. CDR3 length: 15 residues.

This clonotype was counted many times. The chain is built from TRBV30 and TRBJ2-1, with no clear D. V was trimmed by 4 bases and J by 6 bases, leaving 7 bases between them. Germline-derived CDR1 and CDR2 are GTSNPN and SVGIG (reference sequence). The CDR3 covers 11 residues. The CDR3 nucleotides read TGTGCCTGGACCCACGCCAATGAGCAGTTCTTC. Its protein is CAWTHANEQFF.

This clonotype was observed many times. J is TRBJ1-4 and V is TRBV11-2; no clear D gene. This CDR3 is 13 amino acids long. V lost 3 bases to trimming and J lost 8 bases, with 10 bases between them. The germline CDR1 and CDR2 sequences are SGHAT and FQNNGV. The CDR3 region is CASSFGGPEKLFF. The CDR3 bases are TGTGCCAGCAGCTTTGGAGGGCCCGAAAAACTGTTTTTT.

The chain carries TRBV11-1 and TRBJ2-7, with 8 bases aligning to TRBD2. This CDR3 spans 15 amino acids. J lost 2 bases, V lost 5 bases, and 8 bases had no gene match. Germline V gene lookup returns CDR1 SGHAT and CDR2 FQDESV (reference sequence). The CDR3 bases are TGTGCCAGCAGCCTAAAAGCGGGGGTGACCTACGAGCAGTACTTC. This encodes CASSLKAGVTYEQYF.

At least ten counts were recorded for this clonotype. This chain joins TRBV6-5 and TRBJ2-7; D is perhaps TRBD1 (6 bases). Germline V lookup: CDR1 MNHEY, CDR2 SVGAGI. V gave up 2 bases and J gave up 6 bases, with 11 bases separating them. The CDR3 sequence is 13 residues long. The CDR3 nucleotides read TGTGCCAGCAGTTACCCGACAGGACCCGAGCAGTACTTC. This encodes CASSYPTGPEQYF.

The chain has TRBV7-8 and TRBJ1-2, with TRBD1 identical over 7 bases. The CDR3 loop spans 14 amino acids. Germline lookup yields CDR1 SGHVS and CDR2 FQNEAQ. The V and J ends lost 5 bases and 10 bases, in that order; junction bases with no gene match: 13. CDR3 nucleotides: TGTGCCAGCAGCGTAGAGACAGGGCAATCTGTCTACACCTTC. Residues: CASSVETGQSVYTF.

This clonotype has a count of ten or more. This chain links TRBV14 with TRBJ2-7; D not resolved. Germline-derived CDR1 and CDR2 are SGHDN and FVKESK. The V end lost 3 bases, the J end lost 5 bases, and 8 bases lay between the germline ends. The CDR3 consists of 12 residues. Written as DNA, the CDR3 is TGTGCCAGCAGCCATTCCGGCAACGAGCAGTACTTC. Translated, it gives CASSHSGNEQYF.